The source of this T cell receptor (beta chain) is a study of shared clonotypes between healthy human individuals. Concerning this clone itself: Its antigen is unknown.

All of the donors resided in Nashville, Tennessee, and each was a Caucasian adult. Study-wide findings and caveats: Among several donors, approximately 5.4% of naive CD4 clonotypes were found in common.

The CDR3 totals 14 residues. CDR1 and CDR2 from the germline V gene are LGHNT and FRNRAP. V was cut by 7 bases and J by 4 bases, with 14 bases left in between. Running of the assay took place at deep level. Once extracted for a subset, genomic DNA was divided evenly among several immunoSEQ plates. Generated by immunoSEQ multiplex PCR, the TCRdb table keeps only in-frame clones and is missing some. The sample consists of about 980,000 clones, 70% to 85% of them appearing once. Source material: memory CD4+ T cells sorted from blood. The subset denotes: CD45RA-negative fraction. This sequence originates from a man between 18 and 29 years old in good health. The J gene is TRBJ2-1, the V gene TRBV12-5; TRBD1 might be the D (6 bases). The DNA for the CDR3 is TGTGCTAGTGCCACCTCAGGGACATACAATGAGCAGTTCTTC. It encodes CASATSGTYNEQFF.